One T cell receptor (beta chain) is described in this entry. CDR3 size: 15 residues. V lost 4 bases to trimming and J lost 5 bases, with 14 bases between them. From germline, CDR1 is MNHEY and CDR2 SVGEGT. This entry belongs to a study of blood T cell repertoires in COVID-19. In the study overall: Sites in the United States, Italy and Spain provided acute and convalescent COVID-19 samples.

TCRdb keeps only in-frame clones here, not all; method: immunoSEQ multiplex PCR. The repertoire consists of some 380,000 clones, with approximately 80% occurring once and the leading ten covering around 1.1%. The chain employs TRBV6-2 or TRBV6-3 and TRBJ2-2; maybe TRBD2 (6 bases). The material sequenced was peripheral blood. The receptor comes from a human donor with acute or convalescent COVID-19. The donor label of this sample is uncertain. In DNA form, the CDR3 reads TGTGCCAGCAGTTCGGACTATGGGGTGACCGGGGAGCTGTTTTTT. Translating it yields CASSSDYGVTGELFF.